The T cell receptor beta chain described here comes from a study of blood T cell repertoires in COVID-19. Across the study: Samples taken during acute and convalescent COVID-19 were collected in the United States, Italy and Spain. PBMCs, B-cell-depleted T cells, or T cells provided the cDNA or gDNA that made up the material.

Per the germline V gene, CDR1 is MNHEY and CDR2 is SVGAGI. Trimming removed 4 bases at V and 6 bases at J, with 19 bases between. CDR3 size: 15 residues. Per the original data handling: Reference gene primer amplification yielded estimated nucleated cell counts. Profiling relied on immunoSEQ multiplex PCR, and the TCRdb table lists in-frame clones only, not all of them. The V and J calls and clone size were taken over from that table, and D and trimming were inferred from the DNA. The sample has over 100,000 clones; approximately 85% are singletons. The sample was peripheral blood. The sequence came from a man aged 55 to 70 with acute or convalescent COVID-19. The chain joins TRBV6-5 to TRBJ2-7, with a weak D call TRBD1 (5 bases). Here the CDR3 reads CASSSPRQGTREQYF. CDR3 DNA sequence: TGTGCCAGCAGTTCTCCGCGTCAGGGTACCCGCGAGCAGTACTTC.